The subject of this entry is one T cell receptor beta chain. Trimming cost V 3 bases and J 6 bases, with 9 bases left between them. The CDR3 has 13 amino acids. Germline V gene lookup returns CDR1 SEHNR and CDR2 FQNEAQ (reference sequence). The data were taken from a study of blood T cell repertoires in COVID-19. Whole-study context: Specimens from acute and convalescent COVID-19 originated in the United States, Italy and Spain. Sources were T cells, B-cell-depleted T cells, or PBMCs; the material itself was cDNA or gDNA.

Original data processing: Amplification with reference gene primers provided the estimates of nucleated cell counts. TCRdb keeps only in-frame clones here, not all; method: immunoSEQ multiplex PCR. V, J and clone size were drawn from that table, and D and trimming were deduced from the DNA. The data hold about 110,000 clones, with around 84% observed a single time. This sequence joins TRBV7-9 and TRBJ1-3; D uncertain. Sequencing used peripheral blood. The clonotype comes from a woman aged 80 or over with active or convalescent COVID-19. DNA for the CDR3: TGTGCCAGCAGCTTGGTGGAGGAAAACACCATATATTTT. As protein: CASSLVEENTIYF.